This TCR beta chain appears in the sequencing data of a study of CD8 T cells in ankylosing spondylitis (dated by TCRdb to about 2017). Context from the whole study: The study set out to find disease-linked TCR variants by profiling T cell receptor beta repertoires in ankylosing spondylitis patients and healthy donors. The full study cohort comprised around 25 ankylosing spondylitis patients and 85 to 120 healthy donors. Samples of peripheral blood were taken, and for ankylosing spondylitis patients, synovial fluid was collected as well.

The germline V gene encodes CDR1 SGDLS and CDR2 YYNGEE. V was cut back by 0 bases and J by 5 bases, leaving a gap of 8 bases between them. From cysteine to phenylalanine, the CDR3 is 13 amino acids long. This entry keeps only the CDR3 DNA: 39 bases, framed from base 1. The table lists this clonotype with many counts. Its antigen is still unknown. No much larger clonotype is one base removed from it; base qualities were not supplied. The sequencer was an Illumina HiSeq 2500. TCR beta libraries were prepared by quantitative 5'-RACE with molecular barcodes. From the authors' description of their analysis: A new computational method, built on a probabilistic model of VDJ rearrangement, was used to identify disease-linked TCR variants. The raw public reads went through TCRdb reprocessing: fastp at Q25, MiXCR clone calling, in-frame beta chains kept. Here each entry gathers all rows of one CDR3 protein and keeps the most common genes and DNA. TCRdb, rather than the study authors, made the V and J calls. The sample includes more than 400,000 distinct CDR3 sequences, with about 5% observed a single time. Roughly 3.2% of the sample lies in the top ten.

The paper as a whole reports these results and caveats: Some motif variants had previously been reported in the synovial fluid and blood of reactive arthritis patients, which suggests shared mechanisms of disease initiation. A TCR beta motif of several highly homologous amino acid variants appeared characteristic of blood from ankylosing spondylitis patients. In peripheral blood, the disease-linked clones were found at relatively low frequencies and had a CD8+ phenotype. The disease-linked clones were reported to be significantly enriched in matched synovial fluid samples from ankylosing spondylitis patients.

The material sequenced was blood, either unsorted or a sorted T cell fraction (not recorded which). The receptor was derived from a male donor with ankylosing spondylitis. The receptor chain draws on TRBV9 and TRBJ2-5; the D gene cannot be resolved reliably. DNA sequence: TGTGCCAGCAGCGTAGATTTCCGGGAGACCCAGTACTTC. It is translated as CASSVDFRETQYF. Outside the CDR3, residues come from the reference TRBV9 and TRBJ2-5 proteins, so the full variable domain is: DSGVTQTPKHLITATGQRVTLRCSPRSGDLSVYWYQQSLDQGLQFLIQYYNGEERAKGNILERFSAQQFPDLHSELNLSSLELGDSALYFCASSVDFRETQYFGPGTRLLVL.